This T cell receptor (beta chain) was profiled in a study of identical twins. One entry per CDR3 protein, called by TCRdb with MiXCR from the 5' RACE reads. The sample yields hundreds of thousands of distinct CDR3 sequences, over 20% seen once. On this clonotype: Its target is unknown.

Study results and caveats: Beta out-of-frame sequences showed weaker excess sharing between twins.

The CDR3 runs to 14 residues. Deletions cut 5 bases from V and 0 bases from J, with 8 bases between. CDR1 is SGHDT and CDR2 is YYEEEE in the germline V gene. The data were also submitted as part of a second study, on T cells expressing NK-cell markers. That source notes: In sorted CD3+CD56+NKG2C+, CD3+CD56+NKG2C- and CD3+CD56-NKG2C+ T cells, TCR beta repertoires were obtained. One of the eight sequenced donors was seronegative, whereas the other seven were HCMV-seropositive. Expanded NKG2C+ T cell clones had unclear HCMV specificity.

The receptor comes from a woman between 18 and 30 years old in good health. Sample: PBMCs. V and J are TRBV5-6 and TRBJ2-2, with a possible D match to TRBD2 (5 bases). As DNA, the CDR3 is TGTGCCAGCAGTCAACTAGCGAACACCGGGGAGCTGTTTTTT. Protein product: CASSQLANTGELFF.